The 18 T cell receptor beta chains reported below all come from one sample, sequenced in a study of blood T cell repertoires in COVID-19. Here immunoSEQ multiplex PCR was the method, and the copy in TCRdb shows in-frame clones only, minus some. Of some 400,000 clones in the sample, about 90% were seen once. The sequenced sample was peripheral blood. The source is a man aged 18 to 29 with active or convalescent COVID-19.

This clone has a single count. V is TRBV28 and J is TRBJ2-7, with 7 bases lining up with TRBD1. The CDR3 totals 14 residues. CDR1 and CDR2 (germline): MDHEN, SYDVKM. The V gene end was trimmed by 4 bases and the J gene end by 2 bases; junction bases not matched to a gene: 5. In nucleotides, the CDR3 is TGTGCCAGCAGTTACCCCGGGACAGCCTACGAGCAGTACTTC. Protein sequence: CASSYPGTAYEQYF. The full variable domain, rest sourced from reference TRBV28 and TRBJ2-7, is DVKVTQSSRYLVKRTGEKVFLECVQDMDHENMFWYRQDPGLGLRLIYFSYDVKMKEKGDIPEGYSVSREKKERFSLILESASTNQTSMYLCASSYPGTAYEQYFGPGTRLTVT.

This chain uses TRBV7-2 with TRBJ1-6; D is possibly TRBD1 (5 bases). The CDR3 contains 16 residues. The germline gives CDR1 SGHTA, CDR2 FQGNSA. Between the trimmed V and J ends, which lost 5 bases and 6 bases, there was a span of 17 bases. Here the CDR3 reads CASSPRGGEFNSPLHF. The CDR3 nucleotides are TGTGCCAGCAGCCCCCGGGGGGGGGAGTTTAATTCACCCCTCCACTTT.

This chain joins TRBV5-1 and TRBJ1-4, with 8 bases lining up with TRBD1. The germline gives CDR1 SGHRS, CDR2 YFSETQ. J was trimmed by 7 bases and V by 3 bases; bases with no gene match: 5. This CDR3 comprises 14 residues. This chain's CDR3 is CASSSRGPPEKLFF. CDR3 nucleotide sequence: TGCGCCAGCAGCTCCAGGGGGCCGCCTGAAAAACTGTTTTTT.

V and J are TRBV7-9 and TRBJ1-5, with D possibly being TRBD1 (5 bases). V was clipped by 1 base and J by 4 bases, with 11 bases between them. The germline V gene encodes CDR1 SEHNR and CDR2 FQNEAQ (reference sequence). The CDR3 contains 15 residues. CDR3 sequence: CASSLGEGVNQPQHF. The CDR3 nucleotides are TGTGCCAGCAGCTTAGGGGAAGGGGTAAATCAGCCCCAGCATTTT.

The chain is built from TRBV28 and TRBJ2-1; D unclear. This CDR3 contains 13 residues. Germline CDR1 and CDR2: MDHEN and SYDVKM. The V end lost 3 bases, the J end lost 9 bases, and 12 bases lay between the germline ends. Written as DNA, the CDR3 is TGTGCCAGCAGTTTTTCGGATCGAGGTGAGCAGTTCTTC. Its protein product is CASSFSDRGEQFF.

This chain uses TRBV6-6 with TRBJ2-5; 14 positions match TRBD2. The ends lost 6 bases at V and 4 bases at J; junction bases unmatched: 10. The CDR3 totals 17 residues. Germline V gene lookup returns CDR1 MNHNY and CDR2 SVGAGI (reference sequence). The CDR3 region has the DNA TGTGCCAGCAGGCGACGACCTGGACTAGCGGGAGGAGAGACCCAGTACTTC. Its protein product is CASRRRPGLAGGETQYF.

The rearrangement uses TRBV18 and TRBJ2-5; TRBD1 agrees at 9 bases. Germline values: CDR1 KGHSH, CDR2 LQKENI. The length of the CDR3 is 14 residues. With 4 bases clipped from V and 4 bases from J, the junction kept 4 bases outside the gene matches. The DNA of the CDR3 is TGTGCCAGCTCACAAAACAGGGGGCTAGAGACCCAGTACTTC. Translation: CASSQNRGLETQYF.

The chain combines TRBV9 with TRBJ1-6; 9 bases match TRBD1. V shed 3 bases, J shed 3 bases, and the junction held 4 bases outside the gene matches. The germline CDR1 and CDR2 sequences are SGDLS and YYNGEE. The length of the CDR3 is 16 residues. In DNA form, the CDR3 reads TGTGCCAGCAGCGCGGGGACAGGGAACTATAATTCACCCCTCCACTTT. As protein: CASSAGTGNYNSPLHF.

This chain links TRBV7-2 with TRBJ2-5; D is unresolved. Between the trimmed V and J ends, which lost 5 bases and 4 bases, there was a span of 2 bases. Germline V gene data show CDR1 as SGHTA and CDR2 as FQGNSA. This CDR3 has 10 amino acids. The CDR3 bases are TGTGCCAGCAGCCGAGAGACCCAGTACTTC. It encodes CASSRETQYF.

Turning to this clone: The junction does not match germline at one end; this may be a read error. This sequence joins TRBV7-9 and TRBJ2-6, with a possible D match to TRBD2 (6 bases). In germline, CDR1 is SEHNR, CDR2 FQNEAQ (reference sequence). The CDR3 totals 18 residues. CDR3 protein: CASSRLGEWDSGANVLTF. The CDR3, as DNA: TGTGCCAGCAGCCGTTTGGGTGAGTGGGACTCTGGGGCCAACGTGCTGACTTTC.

This rearrangement joins TRBV28 to TRBJ1-5, with 12 positions matching TRBD1. CDR3 length: 16 amino acids. The germline V gene has CDR1 MDHEN and CDR2 SYDVKM. The V gene end was trimmed by 5 bases and the J gene end by 4 bases; junction bases not matched to a gene: 6. The CDR3 sequence: CASSKTGQGANQPQHF. The CDR3, as DNA: TGTGCCAGCAGTAAGACGGGACAGGGGGCTAATCAGCCCCAGCATTTT.

This clone was seen a single time. The V call is TRBV27, the J call TRBJ2-1; TRBD2 aligns across 10 bases. Trimming at V came to 3 bases and at J to 4 bases, leaving 6 bases not matched to a gene. The CDR3 is 16 residues long. In germline, CDR1 is MNHEY, CDR2 SMNVEV (reference sequence). The CDR3 spells CASSLSPAGGYNEQFF. As DNA, the CDR3 is TGTGCCAGCAGTTTGTCTCCAGCGGGGGGGTACAATGAGCAGTTCTTC.

This clone was seen repeatedly, ten times or more. This chain links TRBV7-3 with TRBJ2-1, with 10 bases matching TRBD2. The CDR3 is 16 amino acids. Germline-derived CDR1 and CDR2 are SGHTA and FQGTGA. The V and J ends lost 5 bases and 1 base, in that order; junction bases with no gene match: 5. This CDR3 reads CASSVVAGGSYNEQFF. The DNA of the CDR3 is TGTGCCAGCAGCGTAGTAGCGGGGGGTTCCTACAATGAGCAGTTCTTC. Full variable domain (missing parts from reference TRBV7-3 and TRBJ2-1): GAGVSQTPSNKVTEKGKYVELRCDPISGHTALYWYRQSLGQGPEFLIYFQGTGAADDSGLPNDRFFAVRPEGSVSTLKIQRTERGDSAVYLCASSVVAGGSYNEQFFGPGTRLTVL.

Here the CDR3 reads CASSLTTNGYTF. CDR3 nucleotides: TGTGCCAGCAGTTTAACAACCAATGGCTACACCTTC. The gene calls are TRBV28 and TRBJ1-2; D not certain. The V gene's germline CDR1 is MDHEN and CDR2 SYDVKM. Trimming took off 2 bases at V and 6 bases at J, with 7 bases between the two ends. The CDR3 contains 12 residues.

The CDR3 loop is CASSLGVSSSYNEQFF. The CDR3 region has the DNA TGTGCCAGCAGCCTAGGTGTGTCGAGCTCCTACAATGAGCAGTTCTTC. The chain recombines TRBV11-3 with TRBJ2-1; no firm D call. The CDR3 is 16 amino acids. Trimming removed 5 bases at V and 0 bases at J, with 14 bases between. Germline loops: CDR1 SGHNT, CDR2 YENEEA. The full variable domain, rest sourced from reference TRBV11-3 and TRBJ2-1, is EAGVVQSPRYKIIEKKQPVAFWCNPISGHNTLYWYLQNLGQGPELLIRYENEEAVDDSQLPKDRFSAERLKGVDSTLKIQPAELGDSAVYLCASSLGVSSSYNEQFFGPGTRLTVL.

The rearrangement links TRBV11-3 to TRBJ2-2; 10 bases are a match to TRBD1. Per germline, CDR1 SGHNT and CDR2 YENEEA. The CDR3 is 15 amino acids. V was clipped by 8 bases and J by 4 bases; unmatched bases: 7. CDR3 DNA sequence: TGTGCCAGCGGCGGACAGGGGGGCAGCACCGGGGAGCTGTTTTTT. Its protein product is CASGGQGGSTGELFF.

J is TRBJ2-1 and V is TRBV28; maybe TRBD1 (6 bases). From germline, CDR1 is MDHEN and CDR2 SYDVKM. The CDR3 is 13 amino acids. V was clipped by 9 bases and J by 12 bases, with 21 bases between them. The CDR3 DNA reads TGTGCCAGTGGGCAACGGGACACCCGGGGGCAGTTCTTC. It codes for CASGQRDTRGQFF.

The CDR3 reads CASSPRGELFF. DNA for the CDR3: TGTGCCAGCAGCCCCCGCGGGGAGCTGTTTTTT. The chain recombines TRBV7-2 with TRBJ2-2; no clear D. V lost 5 bases to trimming and J lost 7 bases, with 5 bases between them. Germline V gene sequence: CDR1 SGHTA, CDR2 FQGNSA. The CDR3 has 11 amino acids.